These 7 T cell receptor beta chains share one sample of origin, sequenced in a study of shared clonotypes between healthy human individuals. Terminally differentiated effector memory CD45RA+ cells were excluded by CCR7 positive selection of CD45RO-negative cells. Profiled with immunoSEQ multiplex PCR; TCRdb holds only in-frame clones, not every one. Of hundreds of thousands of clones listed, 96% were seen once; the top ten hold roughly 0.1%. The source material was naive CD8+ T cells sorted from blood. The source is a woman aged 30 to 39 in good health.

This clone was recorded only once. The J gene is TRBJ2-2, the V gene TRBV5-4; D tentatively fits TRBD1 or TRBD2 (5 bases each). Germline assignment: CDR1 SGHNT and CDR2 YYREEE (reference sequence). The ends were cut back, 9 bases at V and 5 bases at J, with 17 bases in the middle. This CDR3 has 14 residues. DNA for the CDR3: TGTGCCACGGGTGGGACCCCGATAACCGGGGAGCTGTTTTTT. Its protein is CATGGTPITGELFF.

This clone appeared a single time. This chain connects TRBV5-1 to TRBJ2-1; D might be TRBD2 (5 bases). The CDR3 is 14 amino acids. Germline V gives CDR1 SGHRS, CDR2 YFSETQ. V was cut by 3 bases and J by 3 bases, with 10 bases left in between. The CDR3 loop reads CASSSHRDYNEQFF. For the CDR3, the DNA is TGCGCCAGCAGCTCACACCGGGACTACAATGAGCAGTTCTTC.

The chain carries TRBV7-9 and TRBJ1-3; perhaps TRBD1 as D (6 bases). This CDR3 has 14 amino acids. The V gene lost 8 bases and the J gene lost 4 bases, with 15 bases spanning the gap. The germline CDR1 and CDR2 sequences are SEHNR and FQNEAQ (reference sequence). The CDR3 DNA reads TGTGCCAGCCCGGAGACAGGAGAAGGAAACACCATATATTTT. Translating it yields CASPETGEGNTIYF.

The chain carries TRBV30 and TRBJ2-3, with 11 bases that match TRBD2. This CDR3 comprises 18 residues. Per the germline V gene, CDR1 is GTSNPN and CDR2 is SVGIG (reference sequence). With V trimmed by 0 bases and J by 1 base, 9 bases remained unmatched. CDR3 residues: CAWSVLAGGPWGTDTQYF. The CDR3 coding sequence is TGTGCCTGGAGTGTCTTAGCGGGAGGGCCGTGGGGCACAGATACGCAGTATTTT.

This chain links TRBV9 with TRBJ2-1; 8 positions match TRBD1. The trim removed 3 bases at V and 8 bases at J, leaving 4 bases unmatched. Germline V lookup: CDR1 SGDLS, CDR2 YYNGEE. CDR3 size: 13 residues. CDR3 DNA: TGTGCCAGCAGCGGGGACAGGATCGATGAGCAGTTCTTC. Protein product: CASSGDRIDEQFF.

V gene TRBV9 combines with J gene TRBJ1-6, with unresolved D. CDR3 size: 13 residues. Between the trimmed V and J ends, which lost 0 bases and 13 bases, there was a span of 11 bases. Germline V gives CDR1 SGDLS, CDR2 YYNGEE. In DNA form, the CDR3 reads TGTGCCAGCAGCGTAGGCGGCACCATGCCCCTCCACTTT. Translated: CASSVGGTMPLHF.

In DNA, the CDR3 is TGTGCCAGCAGCCAAGACAAGCGGTGGTGGGATACGCAGTATTTT. Translated: CASSQDKRWWDTQYF. The chain uses TRBV4-2 and TRBJ2-3; TRBD2 might be the D (5 bases). The CDR3 is 15 residues long. V lost 0 bases and J lost 6, with 13 bases in between. Per the germline V gene, CDR1 is LGHNA and CDR2 is YNFKEQ.